The clone carrying this T cell receptor beta chain was detected only a few times. Its antigen is as yet unknown. TCRdb reanalysed the 5' RACE reads using MiXCR and keeps one entry per CDR3 protein. The data contain 1.5 million or so distinct CDR3 sequences, around 33% of them seen just once; the ten biggest clones take up under 0.35%. The sample belongs to a study of identical twins. Study findings and constraints: Zero-insertion results could be subject to partial confounding by invariant MAIT and iNKT cells.

V was shortened by 2 bases and J by 2 bases, with 9 bases between the two germline ends. Germline CDR1 reads PRHDT; CDR2 reads FYEKMQ (reference sequence). The CDR3 covers 14 residues. Among all donors, each was a healthy Caucasian. This TCR was sampled from a newborn girl in good health. The rearrangement joins TRBV13 to TRBJ1-1; D uncertain. Material for sequencing was cord blood. In nucleotides, the CDR3 is TGTGCCAGCAGCTTAACGCCCCTCAACACTGAAGCTTTCTTT. It yields the protein CASSLTPLNTEAFF.